The rows below give T cell receptor beta chains drawn from one sample of a study of T cell repertoires in cytomegalovirus infection. TCRdb passed the reads through MiXCR, listing each CDR3 protein once. The sample comprises approximately 190,000 distinct CDR3 sequences, roughly 9% of which are singletons, and about 4.6% rests with the top ten. Sequencing was carried out using PBMCs. All receptors derive from a human donor in good health (CMV status not recorded). Some clones in this sample may be carry-over from other donors' samples. Both conserved end residues are part of each CDR3. The D gene is left open where the match is weak. Not all rows give a size; the values are once, few, many and, for expanded clones, a class.

size: many; J: TRBJ2-7; D: NA; V: TRBV7-2; length: 14; CDR3: CASSLTAGPYEQYF; DNA: TGTGCCAGCAGCTTAACGGCTGGCCCCTACGAGCAGTACTTC
size: many; J: TRBJ1-2; D: NA; V: TRBV7-2; length: 14; CDR3: CASSLAEGDYGYTF; DNA: TGTGCCAGCAGCTTAGCAGAGGGGGACTATGGCTACACCTTC
size: many; J: TRBJ1-1; D: NA; V: TRBV7-2; length: 11; CDR3: CASSYGTEAFF; DNA: TGTGCCAGCAGCTATGGCACTGAAGCTTTCTTT
size: NA; J: TRBJ1-1; D: NA; V: TRBV28; length: 16; CDR3: CASSLWGRSIDTEAFF; DNA: TGTGCCAGCAGTTTATGGGGGAGGTCCATTGACACTGAAGCTTTCTTT
size: NA; J: TRBJ2-7; D: TRBD1; V: TRBV3-1; length: 14; CDR3: CASSQGTGGYEQYF; DNA: TGTGCCAGCAGCCAAGGGACAGGGGGTTACGAGCAGTACTTC
size: many; J: TRBJ2-3; D: TRBD2; V: TRBV7-2; length: 19; CDR3: CASRGSGLGRGTGTDTQYF; DNA: TGTGCCAGCAGAGGCTCGGGACTAGGAAGAGGGACGGGGACAGATACGCAGTATTTT
size: many; J: TRBJ2-5; D: NA; V: TRBV20-1; length: 17; CDR3: CSASRQAGFRLGETQYF; DNA: TGCAGTGCTTCCCGACAGGCCGGGTTCCGACTTGGGGAGACCCAGTACTTC
size: many; J: TRBJ2-1; D: TRBD1; V: TRBV19; length: 15; CDR3: CASSPDRGSYNEQFF; DNA: TGTGCCAGTAGTCCGGACAGGGGGAGTTACAATGAGCAGTTCTTC
size: many; J: TRBJ1-5; D: TRBD1; V: TRBV12-3/TRBV12-4; length: 15; CDR3: CASSLEGALNQPQHF; DNA: TGTGCCAGCAGTCTTGAGGGGGCGTTAAATCAGCCCCAGCATTTT
size: many; J: TRBJ1-1; D: TRBD1; V: TRBV11-2; length: 14; CDR3: CASSTGTGATEAFF; DNA: TGTGCCAGCAGCACGGGGACAGGGGCCACTGAAGCTTTCTTT
size: few; J: TRBJ2-3; D: TRBD2; V: TRBV29-1; length: 18; CDR3: CSVGGTSGRATSTDTQYF; DNA: TGCAGCGTTGGGGGGACTAGCGGGAGGGCGACTAGCACAGATACGCAGTATTTT
size: NA; J: TRBJ2-7; D: TRBD2; V: TRBV20-1; length: 14; CDR3: CSANRLAGAYEQYF; DNA: TGCAGTGCTAATAGACTAGCGGGAGCCTACGAGCAGTACTTC
size: many; J: TRBJ1-2; D: TRBD1; V: TRBV6-5; length: 19; CDR3: CASSYSSGQGKLAWSGYTF; DNA: TGTGCCAGCAGTTACTCTTCGGGACAGGGGAAGCTCGCTTGGTCTGGCTACACCTTC
size: few; J: TRBJ2-1; D: NA; V: TRBV7-2; length: 13; CDR3: CASSLQGGGEQFF; DNA: TGTGCCAGCAGCCTCCAGGGGGGGGGGGAGCAGTTCTTC
size: few; J: TRBJ2-7; D: TRBD2; V: TRBV28; length: 17; CDR3: CASSFSISGSKTYEQYF; DNA: TGTGCCAGCAGTTTTTCCATTAGCGGGAGTAAAACCTACGAGCAGTACTTC
size: many; J: TRBJ2-5; D: NA; V: TRBV28; length: 12; CDR3: CASSALGETQYF; DNA: TGTGCCAGCAGTGCCTTAGGAGAGACCCAGTACTTC
size: NA; J: TRBJ2-2; D: NA; V: TRBV2; length: 15; CDR3: CASSEALLAVGELFF; DNA: TGTGCCAGCAGTGAAGCGCTTCTCGCGGTCGGGGAGCTGTTTTTT
size: many; J: TRBJ2-1; D: TRBD2; V: TRBV6-2/TRBV6-3; length: 14; CDR3: CASTPSGARNEQFF; DNA: TGTGCCAGCACCCCTAGCGGGGCCAGGAATGAGCAGTTCTTC
size: many; J: TRBJ2-1; D: NA; V: TRBV7-2; length: 14; CDR3: CASSPTWSRGEQFF; DNA: TGTGCCAGCAGCCCTACTTGGAGCCGGGGTGAGCAGTTCTTC
size: many; J: TRBJ1-4; D: NA; V: TRBV5-1; length: 15; CDR3: CASSNYQGRDEKLFF; DNA: TGCGCCAGCAGCAATTATCAGGGGCGAGATGAAAAACTGTTTTTT
size: many; J: TRBJ1-1; D: NA; V: TRBV6-5; length: 17; CDR3: CASSYRGTRGGNTEAFF; DNA: TGTGCCAGCAGTTATCGCGGGACTCGGGGTGGGAACACTGAAGCTTTCTTT
size: many; J: TRBJ2-7; D: TRBD1; V: TRBV7-2; length: 15; CDR3: CASRKPGQGSYEQYF; DNA: TGTGCCAGCAGAAAACCGGGACAGGGTTCCTACGAGCAGTACTTC
size: many; J: TRBJ1-1; D: NA; V: TRBV12-3/TRBV12-4; length: 12; CDR3: CASSLLTQGAFF; DNA: TGTGCCAGCAGTTTATTAACACAAGGAGCTTTCTTT
size: many; J: TRBJ2-1; D: TRBD2; V: TRBV7-6; length: 16; CDR3: CASSLGPGGSYNEQFF; DNA: TGTGCCAGCAGCTTAGGACCGGGGGGATCCTACAATGAGCAGTTCTTC
size: many; J: TRBJ1-1; D: NA; V: TRBV14; length: 14; CDR3: CASSQEIYGTEAFF; DNA: TGTGCCAGCAGCCAAGAAATATATGGCACTGAAGCTTTCTTT
size: NA; J: TRBJ2-3; D: TRBD2; V: TRBV23-1; length: 17; CDR3: CASSQTSGDSGPDTQYF; DNA: TGCGCCAGCAGTCAGACTAGCGGAGACTCCGGCCCAGATACGCAGTATTTT
size: few; J: TRBJ1-2; D: NA; V: TRBV5-5; length: 17; CDR3: CASSLNFIGGANYGYTF; DNA: TGTGCCAGCAGCTTGAATTTCATCGGGGGAGCTAACTATGGCTACACCTTC
size: few; J: TRBJ2-7; D: TRBD2; V: TRBV27; length: 14; CDR3: CASSSPGTRYGQYF; DNA: TGTGCCAGCAGTTCCCCCGGGACTAGATACGGTCAGTACTTC
size: few; J: TRBJ2-2; D: TRBD1; V: TRBV5-4; length: 15; CDR3: CASSRGQANTGELFF; DNA: TGTGCCAGCAGCCGAGGACAGGCGAACACCGGGGAGCTGTTTTTT
size: few; J: TRBJ2-5; D: NA; V: TRBV7-2; length: 15; CDR3: CASSLVSGRQETQYF; DNA: TGTGCCAGCAGCTTAGTTTCGGGGAGACAAGAGACCCAGTACTTC
size: few; J: TRBJ1-1; D: NA; V: TRBV28; length: 12; CDR3: CASRSRSREAFF; DNA: TGTGCCAGCAGGTCCAGGAGTAGGGAAGCTTTCTTT
size: few; J: TRBJ2-7; D: NA; V: TRBV7-8; length: 13; CDR3: CASSGGGQYEQYF; DNA: TGTGCCAGCAGCGGAGGGGGGCAGTACGAGCAGTACTTC
size: many; J: TRBJ2-7; D: TRBD2; V: TRBV20-1; length: 17; CDR3: CSARDPLLAGVKYEQYF; DNA: TGCAGTGCTAGAGATCCTTTACTAGCGGGAGTAAAGTACGAGCAGTACTTC